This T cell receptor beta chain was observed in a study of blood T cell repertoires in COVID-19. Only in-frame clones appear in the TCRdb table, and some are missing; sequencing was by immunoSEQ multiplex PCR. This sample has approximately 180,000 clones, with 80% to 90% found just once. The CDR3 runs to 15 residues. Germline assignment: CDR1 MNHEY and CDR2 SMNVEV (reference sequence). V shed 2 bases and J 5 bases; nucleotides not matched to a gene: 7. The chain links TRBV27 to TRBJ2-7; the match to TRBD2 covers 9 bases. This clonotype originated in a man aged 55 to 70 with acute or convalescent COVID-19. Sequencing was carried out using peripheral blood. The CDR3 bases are TGTGCCAGCAGTTTACTAACCGGGACTAGCAACGAGCAGTACTTC. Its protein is CASSLLTGTSNEQYF.